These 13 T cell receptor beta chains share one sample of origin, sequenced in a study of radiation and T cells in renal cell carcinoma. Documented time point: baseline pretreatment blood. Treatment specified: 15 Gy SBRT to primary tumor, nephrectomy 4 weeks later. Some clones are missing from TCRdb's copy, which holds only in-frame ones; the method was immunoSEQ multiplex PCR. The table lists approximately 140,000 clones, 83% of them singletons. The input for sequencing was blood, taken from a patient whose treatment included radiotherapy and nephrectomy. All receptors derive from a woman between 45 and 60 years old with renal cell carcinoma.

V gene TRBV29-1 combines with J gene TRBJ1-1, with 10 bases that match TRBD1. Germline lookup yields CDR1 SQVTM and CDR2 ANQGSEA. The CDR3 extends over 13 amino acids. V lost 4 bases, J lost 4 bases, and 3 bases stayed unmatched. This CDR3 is CSVVRTGGTEAFF. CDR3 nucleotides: TGCAGCGTTGTTCGGACAGGGGGCACTGAAGCTTTCTTT.

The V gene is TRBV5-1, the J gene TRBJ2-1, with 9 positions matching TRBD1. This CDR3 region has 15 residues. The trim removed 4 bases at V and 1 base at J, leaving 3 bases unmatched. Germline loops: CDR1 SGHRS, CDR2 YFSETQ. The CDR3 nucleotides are TGCGCCAGCAGCCGCGGACAGGGGTCCTACAATGAGCAGTTCTTC. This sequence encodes CASSRGQGSYNEQFF.

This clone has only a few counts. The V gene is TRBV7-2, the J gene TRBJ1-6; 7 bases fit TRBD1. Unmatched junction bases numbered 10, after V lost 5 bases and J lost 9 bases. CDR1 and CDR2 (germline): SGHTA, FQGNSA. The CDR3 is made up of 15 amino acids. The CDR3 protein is CASSKGAFEGSPLHF. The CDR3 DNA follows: TGTGCCAGCAGCAAGGGGGCCTTCGAGGGTTCACCCCTCCACTTT.

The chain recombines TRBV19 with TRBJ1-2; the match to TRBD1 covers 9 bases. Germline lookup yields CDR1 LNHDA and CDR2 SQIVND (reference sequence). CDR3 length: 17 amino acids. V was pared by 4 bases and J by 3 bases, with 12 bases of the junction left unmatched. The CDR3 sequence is CASSTNTGTGYDYGYTF. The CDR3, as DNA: TGTGCCAGTAGTACAAATACCGGGACAGGGTACGACTATGGCTACACCTTC.

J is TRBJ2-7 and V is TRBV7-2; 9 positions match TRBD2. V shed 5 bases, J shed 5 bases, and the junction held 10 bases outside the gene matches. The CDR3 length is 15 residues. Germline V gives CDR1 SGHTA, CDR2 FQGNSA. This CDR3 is CASSPPAGGPDEQYF. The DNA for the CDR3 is TGTGCCAGCAGCCCCCCGGCGGGAGGGCCCGACGAGCAGTACTTC. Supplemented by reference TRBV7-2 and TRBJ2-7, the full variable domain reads GAGVSQSPSNKVTEKGKDVELRCDPISGHTALYWYRQSLGQGLEFLIYFQGNSAPDKSGLPSDRFSAERTGGSVSTLTIQRTQQEDSAVYLCASSPPAGGPDEQYFGPGTRLTVT.

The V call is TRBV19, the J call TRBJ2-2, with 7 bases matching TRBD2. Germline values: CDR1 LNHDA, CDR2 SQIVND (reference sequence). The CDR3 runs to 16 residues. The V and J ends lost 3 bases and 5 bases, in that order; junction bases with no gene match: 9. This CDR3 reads CASSMVGGSETGELFF. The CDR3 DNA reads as TGTGCCAGTAGTATGGTTGGCGGGAGTGAAACCGGGGAGCTGTTTTTT.

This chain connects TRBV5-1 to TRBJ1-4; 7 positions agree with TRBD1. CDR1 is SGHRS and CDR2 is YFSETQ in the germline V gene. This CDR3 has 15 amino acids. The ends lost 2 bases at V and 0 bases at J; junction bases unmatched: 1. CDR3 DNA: TGCGCCAGCAGCTTACAGGGGCCAACTAATGAAAAACTGTTTTTT. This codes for CASSLQGPTNEKLFF.

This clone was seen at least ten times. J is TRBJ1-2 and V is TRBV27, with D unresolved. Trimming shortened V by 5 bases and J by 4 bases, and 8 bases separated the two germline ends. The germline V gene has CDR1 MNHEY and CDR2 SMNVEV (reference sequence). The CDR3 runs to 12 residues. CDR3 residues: CASSSAFYGYTF. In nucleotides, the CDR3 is TGTGCCAGCAGTAGTGCCTTCTATGGCTACACCTTC.

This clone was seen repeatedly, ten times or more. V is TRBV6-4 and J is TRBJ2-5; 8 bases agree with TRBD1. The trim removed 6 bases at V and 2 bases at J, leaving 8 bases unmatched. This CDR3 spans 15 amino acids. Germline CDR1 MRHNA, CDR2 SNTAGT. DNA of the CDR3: TGTGCCAGCAGCCAGGGGGCAGGAAAACAAGAGACCCAGTACTTC. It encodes CASSQGAGKQETQYF.

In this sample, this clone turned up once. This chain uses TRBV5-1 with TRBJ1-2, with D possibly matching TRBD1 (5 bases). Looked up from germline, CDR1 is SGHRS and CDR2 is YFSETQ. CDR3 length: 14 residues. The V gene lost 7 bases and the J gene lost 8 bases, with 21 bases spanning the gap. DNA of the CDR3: TGCGCCAGCTACGACAACCCAGGGTCGCGGGGCTACACCTTC. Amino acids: CASYDNPGSRGYTF.

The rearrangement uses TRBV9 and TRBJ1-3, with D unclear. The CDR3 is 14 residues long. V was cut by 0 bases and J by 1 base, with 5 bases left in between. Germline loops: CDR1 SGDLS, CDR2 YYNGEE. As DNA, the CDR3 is TGTGCCAGCAGCGTAGGAACTTCTGGAAACACCATATATTTT. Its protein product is CASSVGTSGNTIYF.

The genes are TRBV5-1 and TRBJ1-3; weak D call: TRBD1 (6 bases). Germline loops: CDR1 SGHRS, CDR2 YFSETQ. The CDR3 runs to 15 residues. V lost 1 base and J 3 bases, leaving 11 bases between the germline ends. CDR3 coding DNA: TGCGCCAGCAGCTTGACAGGGAAGGATGGAAACACCATATATTTT. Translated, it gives CASSLTGKDGNTIYF. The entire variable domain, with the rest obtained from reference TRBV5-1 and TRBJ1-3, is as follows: KAGVTQTPRYLIKTRGQQVTLSCSPISGHRSVSWYQQTPGQGLQFLFEYFSETQRNKGNFPGRFSGRQFSNSRSEMNVSTLELGDSALYLCASSLTGKDGNTIYFGEGSWLTVV.

The CDR3 loop is CASRALTDTQYF. The CDR3 DNA reads TGCGCCAGCAGGGCCTTAACAGATACGCAGTATTTT. V gene TRBV10-1 combines with J gene TRBJ2-3; no firm D call. CDR3 length: 12 amino acids. Trimming pared 6 bases from V and 3 bases from J, leaving 7 bases between. Germline CDR1 reads WNHNN; CDR2 reads SYGVQD (reference sequence).